This TCR beta chain stems from a study of metastatic and nonmetastatic thyroid tumors. MiXCR re-clonotyped the PCR reads for TCRdb. The table lists fewer than 50,000 clones, 25% to 30% of them singletons, with 9.9% in the top ten. V shed 7 bases and J shed 5 bases, with 14 bases lying between them. CDR1 and CDR2 (germline): MDHEN, SYDVKM. The CDR3 is 13 amino acids. Each patient went into thyroid surgery without having received any treatment. This clone occurred many times. Input material: blood. V is TRBV28 and J is TRBJ1-1; D is perhaps TRBD1 (5 bases). The sequence came from a male donor with papillary thyroid cancer or a benign thyroid nodule (not recorded which). Some clones in this sample may be carry-over from other donors' samples. In DNA, the CDR3 is TGTGCCAGCATCCTTCAACGGGGGACTGAAGCTTTCTTT. Amino acid sequence: CASILQRGTEAFF.